The next 20 T cell receptor beta chains were all read from a single sample in a study of T cells in Graves' hyperthyroidism and ophthalmopathy. RNA transcripts yielded amplified TCR beta CDR3 regions. In the first-round RT-PCR of the TCR CDR3, the HTBI primer set was used. Each CDR3 protein gets one entry after TCRdb re-called the multiplex PCR reads with MiXCR. The profile shows hundreds of thousands of distinct CDR3 sequences, about 14% of them singletons. The sequenced sample consisted of blood. These receptors were obtained from a woman aged 40 to 50 with Graves' ophthalmopathy.

This clonotype has ten or more counts. The CDR3 DNA reads as TGTGCCAGCAGTTTATGGTCGGACTCCTACGAGCAGTACTTC. As protein: CASSLWSDSYEQYF. This chain links TRBV28 with TRBJ2-7; D not certain. The CDR3 runs to 14 residues. Trimming removed 0 bases at V and 0 bases at J, with 6 bases between. The germline V gene has CDR1 MDHEN and CDR2 SYDVKM.

The chain couples TRBV6-1 to TRBJ1-1; TRBD1 might be the D (5 bases). Trimming cost V 5 bases and J 4 bases, with 14 bases left between them. This CDR3 has 14 residues. The V gene's germline CDR1 is MNHNS and CDR2 SASEGT. The CDR3 protein is CASSPNGGGTEAFF. DNA of the CDR3: TGTGCCAGCAGTCCTAATGGTGGGGGCACTGAAGCTTTCTTT.

J is TRBJ1-2 and V is TRBV28; D call uncertain. This CDR3 contains 12 residues. Germline CDR1 MDHEN, CDR2 SYDVKM. V was trimmed by 3 bases and J by 8 bases, leaving 10 bases between them. In nucleotides, the CDR3 is TGTGCCAGCAGTTTCATGGTGAGCGGCTACACCTTC. Amino acids: CASSFMVSGYTF.

This clonotype has a count of ten or more. The V and J genes are TRBV10-3 and TRBJ2-2; D could derive from TRBD1 or TRBD2 (5 bases each). Germline loops: CDR1 ENHRY, CDR2 SYGVKD. The CDR3 consists of 18 residues. The germline V and J ends were trimmed by 0 bases and 6 bases, with 20 bases remaining between them. The CDR3 DNA reads TGTGCCATCAGTGAGTCGAGGTGGTTCAGGGAGAGGGCCGGGGAGCTGTTTTTT. Amino acid sequence: CAISESRWFRERAGELFF.

At least ten counts were recorded for this clonotype. The chain has TRBV7-2 and TRBJ2-7, with 7 bases that match TRBD2. V lost 4 bases and J lost 6; bases outside the gene matches: 12. Per germline, CDR1 SGHTA and CDR2 FQGNSA. CDR3 length equals 15 residues. Here the CDR3 DNA reads TGTGCCAGCAGCTCTGCGTTGGGGGAGGGCTCCGAGCAGTACTTC. Its translation: CASSSALGEGSEQYF.

This clonotype was seen many times. This sequence may be a read error, since a much larger clone differs from it by one base. The V and J genes are TRBV12-3 or TRBV12-4 and TRBJ2-7; the match to TRBD2 covers 11 bases. This CDR3 is built from 15 residues. Trimming took 5 bases from V and 3 from J; bases not matched to a gene: 6. Written as DNA, the CDR3 is TGTGCCAGCAGTGTAGGACTAGCGGGTCTCTACGAGCAGTACTTC. Residues: CASSVGLAGLYEQYF.

This clonotype was detected many times. CDR3 nucleotide sequence: TGTGCCAGCACCGCGGCAGGGGGGGGATACGAGCAGTACTTC. This codes for CASTAAGGGYEQYF. The chain combines TRBV2 with TRBJ2-7, with D possibly being TRBD1 or TRBD2 (7 bases each). This CDR3 has 14 amino acids. V was pared by 7 bases and J by 4 bases, with 17 bases between. The V gene's germline CDR1 is SNHLY and CDR2 FYNNEI.

This clonotype was recorded at least ten times. This chain connects TRBV6-5 to TRBJ2-7; unclear D gene. The CDR3 has 14 amino acids. CDR1 is MNHEY, CDR2 SVGAGI, per germline. With 0 bases removed from V and 3 bases from J, the gap between germline ends came to 9 bases. The CDR3 region is CASSYSGDHYEQYF. The DNA for the CDR3 is TGTGCCAGCAGTTACTCAGGCGACCACTACGAGCAGTACTTC.

This clonotype was seen at least ten times. The chain carries TRBV12-3 or TRBV12-4 and TRBJ1-3, with a possible D match to TRBD1 (5 bases). CDR3 length: 14 residues. Trimming removed 3 bases at V and 3 bases at J, with 9 bases between. The CDR3 nucleotides are TGTGCCAGCAGTTTCGTCAGGGATGGAAACACCATATATTTT. Protein sequence: CASSFVRDGNTIYF.

This clonotype was found a few times. The J gene is TRBJ2-7, the V gene TRBV28; a possible D gene is TRBD1 (6 bases). Germline loops: CDR1 MDHEN, CDR2 SYDVKM. This CDR3 comprises 15 residues. Trimming removed 6 bases from V and 2 bases from J, with 17 bases in between. CDR3 in amino acids: CASRPTGRSPYEQYF. Here the CDR3 DNA reads TGTGCCAGCAGACCAACAGGGCGGTCCCCCTACGAGCAGTACTTC.

The chain joins TRBV6-4 to TRBJ2-5; tentatively, D is TRBD2 (5 bases). The germline V and J ends were trimmed by 6 bases and 7 bases, with 9 bases remaining between them. Looked up from germline, CDR1 is MRHNA and CDR2 is SNTAGT. CDR3 length equals 11 residues. This CDR3 is CASSDGVTQYF. The CDR3 coding sequence is TGTGCCAGCAGCGACGGGGTGACCCAGTACTTC.

The chain joins TRBV7-9 to TRBJ2-7; 8 nucleotides align to TRBD2. The V gene's germline CDR1 is SEHNR and CDR2 FQNEAQ (reference sequence). The CDR3 runs 14 residues. V was clipped by 4 bases and J by 5 bases; unmatched bases: 7. CDR3 nucleotides: TGTGCCAGCAGCTCGGGACTAGGGTCAAACGAGCAGTACTTC. Protein product: CASSSGLGSNEQYF.

This chain links TRBV11-2 with TRBJ2-7, with 9 bases matching TRBD2. CDR1 SGHAT and CDR2 FQNNGV come from the germline V gene. The CDR3 runs to 14 residues. V lost 3 bases, J lost 3 bases, and 3 bases stayed unmatched. The CDR3 region is CASSFSTSGYEQYF. DNA of the CDR3: TGTGCCAGCAGCTTCTCGACTAGCGGCTACGAGCAGTACTTC.

Many counts were recorded for this clonotype. J is TRBJ1-3 and V is TRBV6-1, with 7 bases matching TRBD1. Germline V gene lookup returns CDR1 MNHNS and CDR2 SASEGT. Trimming cost V 6 bases and J 1 base; bases outside gene matches: 3. There are 14 residues in the CDR3. The CDR3 spells CASRPTGSGNTIYF. The DNA for the CDR3 is TGTGCCAGCAGACCGACAGGGTCTGGAAACACCATATATTTT.

This clonotype was seen at least ten times. This chain connects TRBV20-1 to TRBJ1-3; possibly TRBD1 for D (6 bases). The CDR3 runs to 14 residues. Germline V gene sequence: CDR1 DFQATT, CDR2 SNEGSKA (reference sequence). Trimming stripped 6 bases from V and 4 bases from J, with 16 bases between. The CDR3 DNA sequence: TGCAGTGCCGAGCTCAGGGGAGGCGGAAACACCATATATTTT. This gives the protein CSAELRGGGNTIYF.

This clonotype was observed many times. The rearrangement joins TRBV2 to TRBJ1-1; the D is unclear. CDR1 is SNHLY, CDR2 FYNNEI, per germline. V dropped 8 bases and J dropped 1 base, with 8 bases sitting between them. The CDR3 contains 12 residues. Written as DNA, the CDR3 is TGTGCCAGCGAACGGGGGAACACTGAAGCTTTCTTT. It yields the protein CASERGNTEAFF.

This clonotype turned up a few times. The CDR3 DNA reads TGCAGCGGGGGCGTGGCGAACGGGGAGCTGTTTTTT. It yields the protein CSGGVANGELFF. The V call is TRBV29-1, the J call TRBJ2-2, with a weak D call TRBD1 (5 bases). The V end lost 7 bases, the J end lost 7 bases, and 13 bases lay between the germline ends. This CDR3 comprises 12 residues. CDR1 is SQVTM, CDR2 ANQGSEA, per germline.

This clonotype was counted many times. In nucleotides, the CDR3 is TGCAGCGTTGGGGTGCTAGACAGGCCCTCCTACGAGCAGTACTTC. Its translation: CSVGVLDRPSYEQYF. The chain links TRBV29-1 to TRBJ2-7; possible D gene TRBD1, 6 bases. The CDR3 runs 15 residues. Trimming took off 4 bases at V and 0 bases at J, with 16 bases between the two ends. Germline V lookup: CDR1 SQVTM, CDR2 ANQGSEA.

The table lists this clonotype with many counts. CDR3 region: CASSLFQGAWGYTF. The CDR3, as DNA: TGTGCCAGCAGTTTATTTCAGGGGGCGTGGGGCTACACCTTC. The V gene is TRBV12-3 or TRBV12-4, the J gene TRBJ1-2; 8 nucleotides align to TRBD1. J lost 8 bases, V lost 2 bases, and 7 bases had no gene match. This CDR3 comprises 14 residues.

The sample holds many counts of this clonotype. This rearrangement joins TRBV28 to TRBJ1-1, with no clear D. Germline loops: CDR1 MDHEN, CDR2 SYDVKM. The CDR3 is made up of 15 amino acids. Trimming took 6 bases from V and 1 from J, leaving 15 bases between them. The CDR3 sequence is CASRTVTLGNTEAFF. The CDR3 region has the DNA TGTGCCAGCAGAACAGTCACTCTTGGGAACACTGAAGCTTTCTTT.